The 13 T cell receptor beta chains below come from one sample, sequenced in a study of CD8+CD57+ T cells in acquired aplastic anemia (dated by TCRdb to 2016 to 2018). Patients chosen for sequencing had shown expansion of CD8+CD57+ cells by flow cytometry. The sequencer listed for this sample is Illumina HiSeq 2000. TCR beta VDJ combination and CDR3 sequence profiling used genomic DNA as the template. Using fastp at Q25 and MiXCR, TCRdb reprocessed the public reads and kept productive beta chains. Each entry is one CDR3 protein sequence, shown with its most common DNA and genes. The sample profile shows about 180,000 distinct CDR3 sequences; approximately 48% of them were found once. Over 10% of the sample goes to the ten largest clones. Sequencing was done on a sample of sorted CD4+, CD8+, or CD8+CD57+ T cells (not recorded which) from PBMCs. Source of these receptors: a human donor with aplastic anemia.

Ten or more counts support this clonotype. This chain connects TRBV20-1 to TRBJ2-7; D unresolved. The CDR3 has 11 amino acids. V shed 4 bases and J shed 1 base, with 5 bases lying between them. Germline lookup yields CDR1 DFQATT and CDR2 SNEGSKA (reference sequence). For the CDR3, the DNA is TGCAGTGCTAAGGCTTCCTACGAGCAGTACTTC. Protein sequence: CSAKASYEQYF.

This clonotype was seen only a few times. The CDR3 here is CAWRDLRRYEQYF. The CDR3 DNA reads TGTGCCTGGCGGGACCTCCGACGTTACGAGCAGTACTTC. This chain connects TRBV30 to TRBJ2-7; D tentatively fits TRBD1 or TRBD2 (5 bases each). The CDR3 is made up of 13 amino acids. Deletions cut 5 bases from V and 4 bases from J, with 15 bases between. Looked up from germline, CDR1 is GTSNPN and CDR2 is SVGIG (reference sequence).

At least ten counts were recorded for this clonotype. This rearrangement joins TRBV19 to TRBJ1-5, with 9 bases lining up with TRBD1. The length of the CDR3 is 16 residues. V trimming: 3 bases; J trimming: 4 bases; junction bases outside the gene matches: 7. Per germline, CDR1 LNHDA and CDR2 SQIVND (reference sequence). The DNA for the CDR3 is TGTGCCAGTAGTATGGCGGACAGGGGAGGAAATCAGCCCCAGCATTTT. Translating it yields CASSMADRGGNQPQHF.

This clonotype has at least ten counts. V gene TRBV7-2 combines with J gene TRBJ1-6, with a possible D match to TRBD1 (6 bases). The V and J ends lost 1 base and 9 bases respectively, with 13 bases between them. The CDR3 sequence is 15 residues long. Germline V gives CDR1 SGHTA, CDR2 FQGNSA. The CDR3 spells CASSLVAGGFSPLHF. CDR3 in DNA: TGTGCCAGCAGCTTAGTGGCCGGGGGCTTTTCACCCCTCCACTTT.

The genes are TRBV10-3 and TRBJ2-3; D call uncertain. The CDR3 has 11 residues. V was clipped by 6 bases and J by 5 bases, with 6 bases between them. Germline assignment: CDR1 ENHRY and CDR2 SYGVKD. CDR3 DNA: TGTGCCATCAGGGGGATAGATACGCAGTATTTT. Translated: CAIRGIDTQYF.

This clonotype occurred many times. The chain has TRBV6-1 and TRBJ1-1; D ambiguous. Germline V gives CDR1 MNHNS, CDR2 SASEGT. V was cut by 5 bases and J by 2 bases, with 12 bases left in between. This CDR3 comprises 14 residues. The CDR3 bases are TGTGCCAGCAGTCCTGGACGGGAAAACACTGAAGCTTTCTTT. Translating it yields CASSPGRENTEAFF.

The sample holds one count of this clonotype. The chain couples TRBV3-1 to TRBJ1-2; weak D call: TRBD1 (5 bases). Between the trimmed V and J ends, which lost 6 bases and 12 bases, there was a span of 14 bases. The CDR3 has 11 residues. CDR1 and CDR2 (germline): LGHDT, YNNKEL (reference sequence). CDR3 residues: CASSQGTGNTF. The CDR3 DNA sequence: TGTGCCAGCAGTCAGGGTACTGGAAACACCTTC.

This clonotype was counted between two and nine times. An end of the junction does not agree with germline; a read error may underlie this. This sequence joins TRBV24-1 and TRBJ1-2, with 12 bases matching TRBD1. The CDR3 is 15 amino acids. In germline, CDR1 is KGHDR, CDR2 SFDVKD. This CDR3 is CTTSITGQGACGYAF. The CDR3 DNA sequence: TGTACCACCAGTATCACGGGACAGGGGGCTTGTGGCTACGCCTTC.

The chain combines TRBV7-2 with TRBJ1-2; unclear D gene. The V and J ends lost 5 bases and 5 bases respectively, with 15 bases between them. The CDR3 covers 14 residues. Per germline, CDR1 SGHTA and CDR2 FQGNSA. The CDR3 protein is CASSPQRADYGYTF. The CDR3 DNA reads TGTGCCAGCAGCCCACAGCGCGCGGATTATGGCTACACCTTC.

This clonotype was picked up a small number of times. The chain joins TRBV6-1 to TRBJ2-5; the D call may be TRBD1 or TRBD2 (5 bases each). The V gene's germline CDR1 is MNHNS and CDR2 SASEGT. The CDR3 spans 15 residues. V was shortened by 7 bases and J by 5 bases, with 20 bases between the two germline ends. The CDR3 loop is CASKPRDQWGETQYF. DNA for the CDR3: TGTGCCAGCAAACCCCGGGACCAATGGGGGGAGACCCAGTACTTC.

This clonotype was seen just once. This chain joins TRBV20-1 and TRBJ2-4; D call uncertain. The CDR3 sequence is 13 residues long. In germline, CDR1 is DFQATT, CDR2 SNEGSKA (reference sequence). In DNA form, the CDR3 reads TGCAGCCCCGGTGCAGTAGCCAAAAACATTCAGTACTTC. Residues: CSPGAVAKNIQYF.

The chain recombines TRBV2 with TRBJ2-5; D remains unclear. The closer fit of TRBJ2-7 to the DNA end suggests the J call may be wrong. This CDR3 region has 14 residues. CDR1 is SNHLY and CDR2 is FYNNEI in the germline V gene. The CDR3 sequence: CASRAISTRSEQYF. For the CDR3, the DNA is TGTGCCAGCAGGGCGATCTCGACAAGATCCGAGCAGTACTTC.

This clonotype was counted only a few times. The chain has TRBV19 and TRBJ1-2; maybe TRBD1 (5 bases). Trimming took 5 bases from V and 7 from J, leaving 17 bases between them. Germline assignment: CDR1 LNHDA and CDR2 SQIVND (reference sequence). The CDR3 runs 14 residues. For the CDR3, the DNA is TGTGCCAGTAGTCCCGGGGGAGTCCGGGCTGGCTACACCTTC. It translates to CASSPGGVRAGYTF.